This TCR beta chain was obtained from a study of T cells in tumors after PD-1 blockade. Libraries were prepared by immunoSEQ multiplex PCR; TCRdb keeps only in-frame clonotypes and omits some of them. The top ten clones hold approximately 15% of a sample with 11,000 or so clones, roughly 69% of them seen once. V was pared by 2 bases and J by 1 base, with 20 bases between. The CDR3 contains 18 residues. Germline V gene sequence: CDR1 MNHNS, CDR2 SASEGT. This TCR came from a human donor with basal cell carcinoma. The chain combines TRBV6-1 with TRBJ1-2, with no clear D. The material was tumor tissue, obtained before anti-PD-1 treatment. The CDR3 region is CASSESGLRAYLNYGYTF. The CDR3, as DNA: TGTGCCAGCAGTGAATCAGGCCTGCGCGCCTACCTTAACTATGGCTACACCTTC.